These T cell receptor beta chains were read from a single sample in a study of radiotherapy plus CTLA-4 blockade in lung cancer. Method: immunoSEQ multiplex PCR; TCRdb's copy keeps in-frame clones and lacks some. Of some 50,000 clones in the sample, 80% to 90% were seen once. The source was peripheral blood, collected from a patient treated with radiotherapy plus ipilimumab. The receptors originated from a human donor with non-small cell lung cancer whose response to radiotherapy plus ipilimumab could not be evaluated. The CDR3 runs from the conserved cysteine through the conserved F or W. A D gene is named only where the DNA matches it firmly. Only part of the rows carry a size: once, few, many, or a class if the clone is expanded.

>TRBD1|NA|TRBJ1-2|TRBV7-2
CASSENTGGANYGYTF
TGTGCCAGCAGCGAAAATACAGGGGGCGCTAACTATGGCTACACCTTC
>TRBD1|once|TRBJ2-7|TRBV29-1
CSVLWFEGQGLEQYF
TGCAGCGTTCTCTGGTTTGAGGGACAGGGACTCGAGCAGTACTTC
>TRBD1|NA|TRBJ2-7|TRBV7-2
CASSHRTGGDEQYF
TGTGCCAGCAGCCACCGGACAGGGGGGGACGAGCAGTACTTC
>TRBD2|NA|TRBJ2-5|TRBV25-1
CASSDRWGGQETQYF
TGTGCCAGCAGTGATAGGTGGGGGGGCCAAGAGACCCAGTACTTC
>NA|once|TRBJ2-7|TRBV14
CASSQRSEQYF
TGTGCCAGCAGCCAACGGTCCGAGCAGTACTTC
>NA|few|TRBJ1-1|TRBV30
CAWNRNTEAFF
TGTGCCTGGAACAGGAACACTGAAGCTTTCTTT
>NA|NA|TRBJ2-3|TRBV28
CASSLVGTDTQYF
TGTGCCAGCAGTTTAGTCGGCACAGATACGCAGTATTTT
>TRBD1|once|TRBJ1-2|TRBV7-2
CASSLVGQGIHGYTF
TGTGCCAGCAGCTTAGTGGGACAGGGCATACATGGCTACACCTTC
>TRBD1|NA|TRBJ2-1|TRBV7-2
CASSPHGDRVGSEQFF
TGTGCCAGCAGCCCACACGGGGACAGGGTGGGAAGTGAGCAGTTCTTC
>TRBD2|few|TRBJ2-1|TRBV28
CASSLWAGTSGSIEQFF
TGTGCCAGCAGTTTATGGGCCGGGACTAGCGGGAGTATTGAGCAGTTCTTC
>NA|NA|TRBJ1-4|TRBV28
CASSPMFWGVDEKLFF
TGTGCCAGCAGCCCCATGTTTTGGGGGGTGGATGAAAAACTGTTTTTT
>NA|once|TRBJ1-3|TRBV28
CASSVAPGTPSSSSGNTIYF
TGTGCCAGCAGCGTAGCCCCTGGGACACCATCCTCCAGCTCTGGAAACACCATATATTTT
>NA|NA|TRBJ2-6|TRBV14
CASSQVSGQSPGANVLTF
TGTGCCAGCAGCCAAGTTTCTGGACAGAGCCCTGGGGCCAACGTCCTGACTTTC
>NA|NA|TRBJ2-2|TRBV4-3
CASSPGSPGGPNTGELFF
TGCGCCAGCAGCCCCGGGTCCCCCGGCGGGCCGAACACCGGGGAGCTGTTTTTT
>TRBD1|NA|TRBJ1-5|TRBV5-1
CASSEGQGNQPQHF
TGCGCCAGCAGCGAGGGACAGGGAAATCAGCCCCAGCATTTT
>TRBD1|NA|TRBJ1-2|TRBV7-2
CASSLIPGTGAAGYTF
TGTGCCAGCAGCCTTATACCGGGGACAGGGGCGGCTGGCTACACCTTC
>NA|NA|TRBJ1-2|TRBV19
CASSITTDGYTF
TGTGCCAGTAGTATTACGACAGATGGCTACACCTTC
>NA|NA|TRBJ2-1|TRBV5-1
CASSLGGGSSYNEQFF
TGCGCCAGCAGCTTGGGGGGCGGAAGCTCCTACAATGAGCAGTTCTTC
>TRBD1|NA|TRBJ1-1|TRBV28
CASSSSGQGAKAFF
TGTGCCAGCAGTTCCTCTGGACAGGGTGCAAAAGCTTTCTTT
>TRBD1|NA|TRBJ2-1|TRBV29-1
CSDLPSDRPVFSEQFF
TGCAGCGACCTCCCGTCGGACAGGCCTGTTTTTAGTGAGCAGTTCTTC
>NA|NA|TRBJ1-1|TRBV19
CASSMRQGNTEAFF
TGTGCCAGTAGTATGAGGCAGGGGAACACTGAAGCTTTCTTT
>NA|NA|TRBJ2-1|TRBV6-5
CASSYIRGYEQFF
TGTGCCAGCAGTTACATTCGCGGCTATGAGCAGTTCTTC
>TRBD1|NA|TRBJ1-2|TRBV6-5
CASSRTGGGDGYTF
TGTGCCAGCAGTCGGACAGGGGGTGGTGATGGCTACACCTTC
>TRBD2|NA|TRBJ2-1|TRBV10-3
CAISVGLSGMFNEQFF
TGTGCCATCAGCGTGGGGCTCAGCGGGATGTTTAATGAGCAGTTCTTC
>NA|NA|TRBJ1-4|TRBV19
CASKVDTANEKLFF
TGTGCCAGCAAGGTCGATACAGCTAATGAAAAACTGTTTTTT
>TRBD2|NA|TRBJ2-3|TRBV19
CASSGGLAGGHPSTDTQYF
TGTGCCAGTAGTGGGGGTCTAGCGGGTGGCCACCCCAGCACAGATACGCAGTATTTT
>TRBD2|NA|TRBJ2-3|TRBV6-4
CASSEQWEGGADTQYF
TGTGCCAGCAGTGAACAATGGGAGGGAGGGGCAGATACGCAGTATTTT
>TRBD1|NA|TRBJ1-5|TRBV2
CASSGSGGGQPQHF
TGTGCCAGCAGTGGGTCAGGGGGCGGTCAGCCCCAGCATTTT
>TRBD2|NA|TRBJ2-1|TRBV9
CASSETSGTLDEQFF
TGTGCCAGCAGCGAGACTAGCGGGACTCTCGATGAGCAGTTCTTC
>TRBD2|NA|TRBJ2-1|TRBV4-3
CASSQDWGLAGSEQFF
TGCGCCAGCAGCCAAGATTGGGGACTAGCGGGAAGTGAGCAGTTCTTC
>NA|NA|TRBJ2-1|TRBV10-3
CAIGDFREWGRNEQFF
TGTGCCATCGGGGACTTTCGGGAGTGGGGGAGGAATGAGCAGTTCTTC
>NA|NA|TRBJ1-5|TRBV28
CASSLRFQGGSNQPQHF
TGTGCCAGCAGTTTAAGGTTTCAGGGTGGTAGCAATCAGCCCCAGCATTTT
>TRBD2|NA|TRBJ2-5|TRBV28
CASSWTSGLRGETQYF
TGTGCCAGCAGTTGGACTAGCGGACTACGGGGGGAGACCCAGTACTTC
>TRBD2|NA|TRBJ2-1|TRBV28
CASSSLAGANNEQFF
TGTGCCAGCAGTTCCTTAGCGGGAGCCAACAATGAGCAGTTCTTC
>NA|NA|TRBJ2-2|TRBV5-1
CASSLVAGNTGELFF
TGCGCCAGCAGCTTGGTGGCAGGGAACACCGGGGAGCTGTTTTTT
>NA|NA|TRBJ2-1|TRBV7-9
CASSSVTNEQFF
TGTGCCAGCAGCTCGGTTACCAATGAGCAGTTCTTC
>TRBD1|NA|TRBJ1-5|TRBV2
CASRDRGVGNQPQHF
TGTGCCAGCAGGGACAGGGGCGTCGGCAATCAGCCCCAGCATTTT
>TRBD2|NA|TRBJ2-2|TRBV5-1
CASSTTSGSNTGELFF
TGCGCCAGCAGCACGACTAGCGGGAGTAACACCGGGGAGCTGTTTTTT
>NA|NA|TRBJ2-7|TRBV9
CASSPSQGLINEQYF
TGTGCCAGCAGCCCCAGCCAGGGTCTGATAAACGAGCAGTACTTC
>NA|NA|TRBJ2-7|TRBV5-8
CASRGGGQPGFSYEQYF
TGTGCCAGCAGGGGAGGGGGACAACCGGGATTTTCCTACGAGCAGTACTTC
>TRBD1|NA|TRBJ1-5|TRBV7-2
CASSLGQGNSNQPQHF
TGTGCCAGCAGTTTGGGACAGGGTAACAGCAATCAGCCCCAGCATTTT
>TRBD1|NA|TRBJ2-7|TRBV5-6
CASSRRAGTGAYEQYF
TGTGCCAGCAGCCGGCGGGCCGGGACAGGGGCCTACGAGCAGTACTTC
>TRBD1|NA|TRBJ1-5|TRBV28
CASSLGGQGTRQPQHF
TGTGCCAGCAGTTTAGGGGGACAGGGGACACGTCAGCCCCAGCATTTT
>TRBD1|NA|TRBJ2-7|TRBV2
CASSESFFDRAVLEQYF
TGTGCCAGCAGTGAATCGTTTTTCGACAGGGCCGTTCTCGAGCAGTACTTC
>TRBD1|NA|TRBJ1-1|TRBV28
CASSKTGAPRTEAFF
TGTGCCAGCAGTAAGACAGGGGCCCCTCGCACTGAAGCTTTCTTT
>TRBD2|NA|TRBJ2-3|TRBV5-1
CASSPTSGTDTQYF
TGCGCCAGCAGCCCAACTAGCGGCACAGATACGCAGTATTTT
>TRBD2|NA|TRBJ2-3|TRBV7-3
CASSFLVAGAEDTQYF
TGTGCCAGCAGCTTTTTAGTAGCGGGAGCCGAAGATACGCAGTATTTT
>TRBD1|few|TRBJ1-1|TRBV28
CASSLGQGFRTEAFF
TGTGCCAGCAGTTTGGGACAGGGTTTTAGGACTGAAGCTTTCTTT
>TRBD2|NA|TRBJ2-1|TRBV13
CASSRGRSYNEQFF
TGTGCCAGCAGCCGCGGGAGATCCTACAATGAGCAGTTCTTC
>TRBD1|NA|TRBJ1-1|TRBV29-1
CSGTGQGDEAFF
TGCAGCGGAACGGGACAGGGAGATGAAGCTTTCTTT
>TRBD2|NA|TRBJ2-2|TRBV19
CASSPSSGRAPYTGELFF
TGTGCCAGTAGCCCCTCTAGCGGGAGAGCCCCCTACACCGGGGAGCTGTTTTTT
>NA|once|TRBJ2-7|TRBV28
CASGRGRASNEQYF
TGTGCCAGCGGCCGAGGCAGGGCGAGCAACGAGCAGTACTTC
>NA|NA|TRBJ1-1|TRBV28
CASSSTEQYTEAFF
TGTGCCAGCAGTTCGACAGAACAGTACACTGAAGCTTTCTTT
>NA|NA|TRBJ2-3|TRBV28
CASSAFGTQYF
TGTGCCAGCAGTGCCTTCGGTACGCAGTATTTT
>NA|few|TRBJ1-1|TRBV6-1
CASSAKMNTEAFF
TGTGCCAGCAGTGCAAAAATGAACACTGAAGCTTTCTTT
>NA|NA|TRBJ1-2|TRBV7-9
CASSYGGGASYGYTF
TGTGCCAGCAGCTACGGGGGGGGCGCGAGCTATGGCTACACCTTC
>NA|NA|TRBJ2-7|TRBV28
CASLPLGAGYEQYF
TGTGCCAGCCTTCCCCTGGGGGCCGGGTACGAGCAGTACTTC
>TRBD1|NA|TRBJ1-1|TRBV6-5
CASRPTGVRGTEAFF
TGTGCCAGCAGGCCGACAGGGGTGAGGGGAACTGAAGCTTTCTTT
>NA|NA|TRBJ2-7|TRBV5-1
CASSPRAGLEQYF
TGCGCCAGCAGCCCCCGGGCGGGCCTGGAGCAGTACTTC